This T cell receptor (beta chain) was found in a study of early T cells in non-severe SARS-CoV-2 infection. TCRdb independently ran MiXCR on the 5' RACE reads; one entry per CDR3 protein. Of some 57,000 distinct CDR3 sequences in the sample, 8% to 10% were seen once. The CDR3 loop spans 14 amino acids. V lost 2 bases and J lost 6, with 12 bases in between. The V gene's germline CDR1 is SGHAT and CDR2 FQNNGV. The rearrangement uses TRBV11-2 and TRBJ2-3, with D uncertain. The clonotype was recovered from an adult who was a healthcare worker with PCR-confirmed SARS-CoV-2 infection or an uninfected control (not recorded which). Sequencing input: whole blood. CDR3 residues: CASSLRVTGDTQYF. As DNA, the CDR3 is TGTGCCAGCAGCTTACGGGTGACTGGGGATACGCAGTATTTT. The full variable domain, with the rest looked up from reference TRBV11-2 and TRBJ2-3, is EAGVAQSPRYKIIEKRQSVAFWCNPISGHATLYWYQQILGQGPKLLIQFQNNGVVDDSQLPKDRFSAERLKGVDSTLKIQPAKLEDSAVYLCASSLRVTGDTQYFGPGTRLTVL.